This TCR beta chain appears in the sequencing data of a study of cytomegalovirus exposure and HLA in healthy donors. Overall study results and limits: Later analysis showed TCR association rates varying by HLA locus, highest for DRB1 and lowest for HLA-C. Earlier analysis looked at TCR beta V segments, and most were productive about 90% or about 30% of the time.

The primer mix had 60 Vbeta and 13 Jbeta primers. Here immunoSEQ multiplex PCR was the method, and the copy in TCRdb shows in-frame clones only, minus some. Altogether some 130,000 clones are present, roughly 80% being singletons, with the ten largest covering just over 2.5%. Germline loops: CDR1 SGHDN, CDR2 FVKESK. The CDR3 has 16 residues. V was clipped by 4 bases and J by 0 bases; unmatched bases: 9. This clone was counted a single time. As yet, its antigen is unknown. V usage is TRBV14 and J usage is TRBJ2-7, with 7 bases aligning to TRBD1. Sequencing was done on a sample of PBMCs. This sequence was found in a young man in good health and CMV-seronegative. In DNA, the CDR3 is TGTGCCAGCAGCCGCCACCGGGACAGAAGCTCCTACGAGCAGTACTTC. This codes for CASSRHRDRSSYEQYF. Full variable domain (missing parts from reference TRBV14 and TRBJ2-7): EAGVTQFPSHSVIEKGQTVTLRCDPISGHDNLYWYRRVMGKEIKFLLHFVKESKQDESGMPNNRFLAERTGGTYSTLKVQPAELEDSGVYFCASSRHRDRSSYEQYFGPGTRLTVT.